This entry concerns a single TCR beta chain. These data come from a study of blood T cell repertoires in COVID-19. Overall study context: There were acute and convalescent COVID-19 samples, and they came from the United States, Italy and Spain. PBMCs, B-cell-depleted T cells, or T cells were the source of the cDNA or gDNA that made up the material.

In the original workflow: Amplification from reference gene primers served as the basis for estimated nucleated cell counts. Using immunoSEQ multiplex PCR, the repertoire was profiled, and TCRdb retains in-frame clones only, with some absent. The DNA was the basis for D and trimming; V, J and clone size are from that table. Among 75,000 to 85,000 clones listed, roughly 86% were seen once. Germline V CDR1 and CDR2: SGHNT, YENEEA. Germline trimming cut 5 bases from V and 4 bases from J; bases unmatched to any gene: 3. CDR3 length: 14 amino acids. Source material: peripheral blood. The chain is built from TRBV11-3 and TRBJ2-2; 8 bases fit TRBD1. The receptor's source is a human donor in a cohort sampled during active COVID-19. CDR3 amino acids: CASSGDRSTGELFF. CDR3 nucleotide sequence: TGTGCCAGCAGCGGGGACAGGAGCACCGGGGAGCTGTTTTTT.